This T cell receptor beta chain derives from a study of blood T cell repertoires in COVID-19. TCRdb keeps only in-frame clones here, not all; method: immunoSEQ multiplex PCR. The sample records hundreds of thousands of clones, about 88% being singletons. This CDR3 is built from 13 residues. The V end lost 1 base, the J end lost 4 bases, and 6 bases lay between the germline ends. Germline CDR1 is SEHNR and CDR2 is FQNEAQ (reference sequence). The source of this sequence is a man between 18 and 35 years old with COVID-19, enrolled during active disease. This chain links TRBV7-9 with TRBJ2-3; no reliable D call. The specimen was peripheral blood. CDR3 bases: TGTGCCAGCAGCTTAGTCACGGCAGATACGCAGTATTTT. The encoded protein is CASSLVTADTQYF.